The source of this T cell receptor (beta chain) is a study of cytomegalovirus exposure and HLA in healthy donors. Study information: The 95 to 150 validation repertoires were produced on the same platform as the roughly 720 repertoires of the first cohort. This was reported in a later analysis.

Whole-study findings and limits: TCR sequences were mostly rare, though some public TCRs occurred in many donors.

Produced via immunoSEQ multiplex PCR; TCRdb's table is partial and in-frame only. The sample has about 150,000 clones; 85% to 90% are singletons. V was clipped by 2 bases and J by 3 bases, with 5 bases between them. Germline-derived CDR1 and CDR2 are SGHTA and FQGTGA. The length of the CDR3 is 13 residues. The validation cohort, a group of around 120 subjects, included the donors and was separate from the roughly 700-subject first cohort. This clone appeared once. The antigen is not known. The chain employs TRBV7-3 and TRBJ2-1, with D unclear. Sequencing was performed on PBMCs. The receptor was isolated from a woman under 30 in good health and CMV-seropositive. CDR3: CASSLGLYNEQFF. As DNA, the CDR3 is TGTGCCAGCAGCTTAGGGCTCTACAATGAGCAGTTCTTC.